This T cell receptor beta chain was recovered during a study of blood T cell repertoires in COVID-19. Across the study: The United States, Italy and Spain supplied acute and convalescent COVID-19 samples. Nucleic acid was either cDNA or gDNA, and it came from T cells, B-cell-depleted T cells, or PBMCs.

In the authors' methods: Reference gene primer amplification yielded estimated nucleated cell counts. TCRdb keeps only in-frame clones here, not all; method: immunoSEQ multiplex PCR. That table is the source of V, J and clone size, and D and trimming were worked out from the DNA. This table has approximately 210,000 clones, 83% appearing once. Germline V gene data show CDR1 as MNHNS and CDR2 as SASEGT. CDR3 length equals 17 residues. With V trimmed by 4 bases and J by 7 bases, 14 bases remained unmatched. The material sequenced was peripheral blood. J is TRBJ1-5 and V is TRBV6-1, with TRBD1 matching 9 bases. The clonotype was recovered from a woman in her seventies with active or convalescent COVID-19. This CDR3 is CASSARSGQGFRQPQHF. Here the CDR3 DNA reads TGTGCCAGCAGTGCCCGCTCGGGACAGGGATTTAGACAGCCCCAGCATTTT.